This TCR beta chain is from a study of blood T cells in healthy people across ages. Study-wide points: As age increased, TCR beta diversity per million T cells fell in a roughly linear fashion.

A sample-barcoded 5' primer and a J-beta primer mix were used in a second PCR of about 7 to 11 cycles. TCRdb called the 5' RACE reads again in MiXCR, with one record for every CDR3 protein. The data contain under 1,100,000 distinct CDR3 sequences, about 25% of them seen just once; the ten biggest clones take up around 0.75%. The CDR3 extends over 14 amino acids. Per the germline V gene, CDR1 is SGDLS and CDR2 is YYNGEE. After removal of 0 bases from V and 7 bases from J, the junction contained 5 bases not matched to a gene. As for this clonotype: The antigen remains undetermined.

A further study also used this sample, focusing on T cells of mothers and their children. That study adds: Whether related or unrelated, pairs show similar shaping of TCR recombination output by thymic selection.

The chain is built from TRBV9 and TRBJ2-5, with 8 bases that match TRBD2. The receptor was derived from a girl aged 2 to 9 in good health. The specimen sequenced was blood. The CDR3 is CASSVDGGGRTQYF. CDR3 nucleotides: TGTGCCAGCAGCGTAGACGGGGGGGGACGGACCCAGTACTTC. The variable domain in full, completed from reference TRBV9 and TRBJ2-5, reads DSGVTQTPKHLITATGQRVTLRCSPRSGDLSVYWYQQSLDQGLQFLIQYYNGEERAKGNILERFSAQQFPDLHSELNLSSLELGDSALYFCASSVDGGGRTQYFGPGTRLLVL.